Listed here are 32 T cell receptor beta chains from one sample, sequenced in a study of shared clonotypes between healthy human individuals. Naive CD8 populations comprised CD45RO-negative cells positively selected for CCR7, excluding terminally differentiated effector memory CD45RA+ cells. Here immunoSEQ multiplex PCR was the method, and the copy in TCRdb shows in-frame clones only, minus some. The sample has around 2,000,000 clones, over 85% seen once. The specimen was naive CD8+ T cells sorted from blood. The source of these receptors is a man between 18 and 35 years old in good health.

This rearrangement joins TRBV7-2 to TRBJ2-5; 11 bases align to TRBD2. From germline, CDR1 is SGHTA and CDR2 FQGNSA. The trim removed 0 bases at V and 3 bases at J, leaving 15 bases unmatched. The CDR3 spans 20 residues. CDR3 bases: TGTGCCAGCAGCTTAGCCGCTAGCGGGAGGCCGGGGGGGGAGGAAGAGACCCAGTACTTC. As protein: CASSLAASGRPGGEEETQYF.

The rearrangement uses TRBV4-3 and TRBJ2-7; D may be TRBD2 (6 bases). Deletions cut 1 base from V and 6 bases from J, with 16 bases between. CDR1 is LGHNA, CDR2 YSLEER, per germline. The CDR3 is 15 amino acids. The CDR3 loop reads CASSQGPGGLSEQYF. The CDR3 coding sequence is TGCGCCAGCAGCCAAGGCCCCGGAGGGCTCTCCGAGCAGTACTTC.

The CDR3 DNA sequence: TGTGCCTGGAGTGGCGGACAGGGGTGGGCAGATACGCAGTATTTT. This codes for CAWSGGQGWADTQYF. This chain uses TRBV30 with TRBJ2-3, with 9 nucleotides matching TRBD1. Germline CDR1 is GTSNPN and CDR2 is SVGIG (reference sequence). J lost 4 bases, V lost 1 base, and 6 bases had no gene match. The CDR3 covers 15 residues.

About this clone itself: This sample includes further DNA sequences coding for the same CDR3. The chain carries TRBV29-1 and TRBJ2-1; TRBD2 matches at 15 bases. The CDR3 contains 16 residues. J gave up 1 base and V 3 bases, and 1 base lay outside the gene matches. Germline V gene data show CDR1 as SQVTM and CDR2 as ANQGSEA. CDR3: CSVEGLAGGSYNEQFF. CDR3 bases: TGCAGCGTTGAGGGACTAGCGGGAGGATCCTACAATGAGCAGTTCTTC.

The rearrangement joins TRBV6-1 to TRBJ2-3; 7 positions match TRBD2. CDR1 and CDR2 (germline): MNHNS, SASEGT. V gave up 2 bases and J gave up 2 bases; unmatched junction bases: 7. The CDR3 extends over 16 amino acids. The CDR3 bases are TGTGCCAGCAGTGAAACACCAGCGGGGTACACAGATACGCAGTATTTT. Translating gives CASSETPAGYTDTQYF.

This clone has just a few counts. The genes are TRBV14 and TRBJ1-6; the D is unclear. Trimming shortened V by 3 bases and J by 5 bases, and 5 bases separated the two germline ends. The CDR3 has 13 residues. From germline, CDR1 is SGHDN and CDR2 FVKESK. CDR3 region: CASSQGNNSPLHF. Here the CDR3 DNA reads TGTGCCAGCAGCCAGGGGAATAATTCACCCCTCCACTTT.

V gene TRBV6-6 combines with J gene TRBJ1-2; the D is unclear. The CDR3 has 13 amino acids. Germline V gene lookup returns CDR1 MNHNY and CDR2 SVGAGI (reference sequence). V was cut by 3 bases and J by 2 bases, with 7 bases left in between. The CDR3 sequence: CASSYAENYGYTF. The CDR3 coding sequence is TGTGCCAGCAGTTATGCGGAGAACTATGGCTACACCTTC.

This chain links TRBV6-5 with TRBJ2-2; a weak D match, TRBD1 (6 bases). Germline lookup yields CDR1 MNHEY and CDR2 SVGAGI. With 3 bases removed from V and 6 bases from J, the gap between germline ends came to 17 bases. CDR3 length equals 16 residues. The CDR3 DNA follows: TGTGCCAGCAGTTATGGTTGGGCAGGGGCCCCCGGGGAGCTGTTTTTT. Translating it yields CASSYGWAGAPGELFF.

The chain employs TRBV7-9 and TRBJ2-3, with TRBD1 identical over 10 bases. Unmatched junction bases numbered 10, after V lost 1 base and J lost 3 bases. The CDR3 covers 18 residues. The V gene's germline CDR1 is SEHNR and CDR2 FQNEAQ (reference sequence). The CDR3 reads CASSLGPGQGIGTDTQYF. As DNA, the CDR3 is TGTGCCAGCAGCTTAGGGCCGGGACAGGGGATTGGTACAGATACGCAGTATTTT.

This chain joins TRBV4-3 and TRBJ2-7; perhaps TRBD1 as D (6 bases). This CDR3 is 13 amino acids long. CDR1 and CDR2 (germline): LGHNA, YSLEER. The V gene lost 9 bases and the J gene lost 4 bases, with 16 bases spanning the gap. The CDR3: CASSAGAGYEQYF. In DNA form, the CDR3 reads TGCGCCAGTTCGGCAGGGGCCGGGTACGAGCAGTACTTC.

This chain links TRBV9 with TRBJ1-1, with TRBD1 identical over 7 bases. CDR3 length: 13 residues. V was pared by 4 bases and J by 6 bases, with 6 bases of the junction left unmatched. Germline CDR1 is SGDLS and CDR2 is YYNGEE. DNA for the CDR3: TGTGCCAGCAGCACGACAGGGACCTCTGAAGCTTTCTTT. It specifies CASSTTGTSEAFF.

The chain couples TRBV11-2 to TRBJ2-7; no clear D. Trimming stripped 1 base from V and 0 bases from J, with 10 bases between. CDR3 length: 15 amino acids. Looked up from germline, CDR1 is SGHAT and CDR2 is FQNNGV. CDR3 in amino acids: CASSLVGSSSYEQYF. CDR3 DNA sequence: TGTGCCAGCAGCTTAGTAGGTTCAAGCTCCTACGAGCAGTACTTC.

Details on this clone: This CDR3 is also generated by other DNA sequences in the sample. The J gene is TRBJ1-1, the V gene TRBV27; D not certain. V was shortened by 6 bases and J by 1 base, with 6 bases between the two germline ends. Germline assignment: CDR1 MNHEY and CDR2 SMNVEV (reference sequence). This CDR3 has 12 amino acids. In nucleotides, the CDR3 is TGTGCCAGCAGGCAAGGGAACACTGAAGCTTTCTTT. Protein product: CASRQGNTEAFF.

In this sample, this clone turned up once. The CDR3 here is CASSQGQGKLYEQYF. The DNA of the CDR3 is TGTGCCAGCAGCCAGGGACAGGGCAAACTTTACGAGCAGTACTTC. The rearrangement links TRBV7-9 to TRBJ2-7; 9 bases fit TRBD1. The ends lost 5 bases at V and 4 bases at J; junction bases unmatched: 9. In germline, CDR1 is SEHNR, CDR2 FQNEAQ (reference sequence). CDR3 length: 15 residues.

This chain links TRBV4-1 with TRBJ1-5, with 7 nucleotides matching TRBD1. The CDR3 has 14 amino acids. Germline loops: CDR1 MGHRA, CDR2 YSYEKL. J was trimmed by 9 bases and V by 0 bases; bases with no gene match: 5. The CDR3 spells CASSQETGWRPQHF. The CDR3 nucleotides are TGCGCCAGCAGCCAAGAGACAGGGTGGAGGCCCCAGCATTTT.

The gene calls are TRBV28 and TRBJ2-3; TRBD2 aligns across 7 bases. The germline gives CDR1 MDHEN, CDR2 SYDVKM. The CDR3 sequence is 15 residues long. With V trimmed by 5 bases and J by 5 bases, 10 bases remained unmatched. The CDR3 nucleotides read TGTGCCAGCAGTGGGACTTGGGCTAGCGGAGATACGCAGTATTTT. This sequence encodes CASSGTWASGDTQYF.

The chain is built from TRBV7-9 and TRBJ2-3; 13 nucleotides line up with TRBD2. The CDR3 is 16 residues long. V dropped 3 bases and J dropped 5; count of bases not matched to a gene: 5. CDR1 and CDR2 (germline): SEHNR, FQNEAQ (reference sequence). The CDR3 sequence: CASSFRTSGSGDTQYF. The CDR3 DNA reads as TGTGCCAGCAGCTTCCGGACTAGCGGGAGTGGAGATACGCAGTATTTT.

The chain combines TRBV29-1 with TRBJ2-1; 7 nucleotides align to TRBD2. Germline-derived CDR1 and CDR2 are SQVTM and ANQGSEA. After removal of 7 bases from V and 8 bases from J, the junction contained 5 bases not matched to a gene. CDR3 size: 11 residues. CDR3 protein: CSAMAGDEQFF. Written as DNA, the CDR3 is TGCAGCGCCATGGCGGGGGATGAGCAGTTCTTC.

This chain links TRBV9 with TRBJ2-4; possibly TRBD1 for D (9 bases). Between the trimmed V and J ends, which lost 4 bases and 1 base, there was a span of 24 bases. The CDR3 consists of 19 residues. Germline lookup yields CDR1 SGDLS and CDR2 YYNGEE. CDR3 coding DNA: TGTGCCAGCAGCTTGGGGACAGGGACGGGAGGGCCGGCCAAAAACATTCAGTACTTC. The encoded protein is CASSLGTGTGGPAKNIQYF.

This chain connects TRBV9 to TRBJ2-3; D is unresolved. V lost 4 bases, J lost 2 bases, and 5 bases lay in between. Germline loops: CDR1 SGDLS, CDR2 YYNGEE. The CDR3 consists of 12 residues. CDR3 sequence: CASSLYTDTQYF. CDR3 DNA sequence: TGTGCCAGCAGCCTTTACACAGATACGCAGTATTTT. Combining the CDR3 with reference TRBV9 and TRBJ2-3 gives the whole variable domain DSGVTQTPKHLITATGQRVTLRCSPRSGDLSVYWYQQSLDQGLQFLIQYYNGEERAKGNILERFSAQQFPDLHSELNLSSLELGDSALYFCASSLYTDTQYFGPGTRLTVL.

The chain has TRBV27 and TRBJ2-3; no clear D. V gave up 6 bases and J gave up 7 bases, with 14 bases separating them. This CDR3 contains 13 residues. The germline V gene has CDR1 MNHEY and CDR2 SMNVEV (reference sequence). CDR3 sequence: CASSRPGGYTQYF. In DNA, the CDR3 is TGTGCCAGCAGCCGTCCCGGCGGATATACGCAGTATTTT.

The chain joins TRBV6-6 to TRBJ2-7; 7 bases agree with TRBD1. The CDR3 covers 12 residues. Trimming took 9 bases from V and 1 from J; bases not matched to a gene: 3. In germline, CDR1 is MNHNY, CDR2 SVGAGI (reference sequence). The chain's CDR3 is CASRTGSYEQYF. Written as DNA, the CDR3 is TGTGCCAGTCGGACAGGATCCTACGAGCAGTACTTC.

A note on this clone: The sample contains more than one DNA sequence encoding this CDR3. The rearrangement links TRBV29-1 to TRBJ2-1, with 7 bases that match TRBD2. This CDR3 contains 10 residues. Trimming cost V 3 bases and J 10 bases; bases outside gene matches: 0. The germline gives CDR1 SQVTM, CDR2 ANQGSEA. The CDR3 here is CSVEGGEQFF. The CDR3, as DNA: TGCAGCGTTGAGGGGGGGGAGCAGTTCTTC.

V usage is TRBV27 and J usage is TRBJ2-3, with D unclear. This CDR3 is 15 amino acids long. Germline V gene lookup returns CDR1 MNHEY and CDR2 SMNVEV (reference sequence). V was shortened by 5 bases and J by 6 bases, with 18 bases between the two germline ends. Written as DNA, the CDR3 is TGTGCCAGCAGTCAGCTAACGCTGTTGTCGGATACGCAGTATTTT. It specifies CASSQLTLLSDTQYF.

This clone was seen a single time. The gene calls are TRBV7-9 and TRBJ2-2; D perhaps matches TRBD1 (8 bases). CDR1 and CDR2 (germline): SEHNR, FQNEAQ (reference sequence). V lost 5 bases and J lost 5, with 18 bases in between. The CDR3 runs 16 residues. The CDR3 nucleotides are TGTGCCAGCAGCCTAACAGGACAGGGAGGGACCGGGGAGCTGTTTTTT. Its translation is CASSLTGQGGTGELFF. The full variable domain, with the rest looked up from reference TRBV7-9 and TRBJ2-2, is DTGVSQNPRHKITKRGQNVTFRCDPISEHNRLYWYRQTLGQGPEFLTYFQNEAQLEKSRLLSDRFSAERPKGSFSTLEIQRTEQGDSAMYLCASSLTGQGGTGELFFGEGSRLTVL.

In its sample, this clone was seen once. The V call is TRBV6-5, the J call TRBJ1-5; D gene unclear. The ends were cut back, 6 bases at V and 5 bases at J, with 11 bases in the middle. The CDR3 length is 13 residues. Germline lookup yields CDR1 MNHEY and CDR2 SVGAGI. CDR3 loop: CASRVRSDQPQHF. Written as DNA, the CDR3 is TGTGCCAGCAGAGTCAGGAGTGATCAGCCCCAGCATTTT.

V gene TRBV2 combines with J gene TRBJ1-2; D uncertain. Germline V lookup: CDR1 SNHLY, CDR2 FYNNEI. V was pared by 5 bases and J by 6 bases, with 10 bases between. This CDR3 is built from 12 residues. The CDR3 DNA follows: TGTGCCAGCAGTCTCGGGCAGGATGGCTACACCTTC. Translation gives CASSLGQDGYTF.

The genes are TRBV10-2 and TRBJ2-5; D unresolved. Trimming removed 10 bases at V and 2 bases at J, with 5 bases between. Germline CDR1 is WSHSY and CDR2 is SAAADI. CDR3 length equals 10 residues. CDR3 sequence reads: CAIEQETQYF. DNA for the CDR3: TGCGCCATTGAACAAGAGACCCAGTACTTC.

The count of this clone is one. The rearrangement joins TRBV15 to TRBJ1-1; 7 bases are shared with TRBD1. Trimming removed 0 bases from V and 7 bases from J; junction bases left unmatched: 5. The CDR3 has 14 amino acids. CDR1 is LNHNV, CDR2 YYDKDF, per germline (reference sequence). Written as DNA, the CDR3 is TGTGCCACCAGCAGAGATAGGGGACAGCTTGAAGCTTTCTTT. Translating it yields CATSRDRGQLEAFF.

The chain employs TRBV5-4 and TRBJ2-7; no clear D gene. The ends were cut back, 4 bases at V and 0 bases at J, with 5 bases in the middle. Looked up from germline, CDR1 is SGHNT and CDR2 is YYREEE (reference sequence). CDR3 length: 12 residues. The CDR3 DNA follows: TGTGCCAGCAGCGCCGGCTCCTACGAGCAGTACTTC. It yields the protein CASSAGSYEQYF.

This clone was counted between two and nine times. The chain couples TRBV30 to TRBJ1-2; possible D gene TRBD1, 6 bases. Germline V gene data show CDR1 as GTSNPN and CDR2 as SVGIG (reference sequence). There are 13 residues in the CDR3. V gave up 4 bases and J gave up 6 bases, with 15 bases separating them. The CDR3 nucleotides are TGTGCCTGGACCGCTCAGGGGCTGGATGGCTACACCTTC. Encoded protein: CAWTAQGLDGYTF.

This chain connects TRBV25-1 to TRBJ2-3; 11 bases fit TRBD2. Trimming took 1 base from V and 0 from J; bases not matched to a gene: 6. This CDR3 spans 18 amino acids. Germline CDR1 and CDR2: MGHDK and SYGVNS. This CDR3 is CASSEWPLAGGSTDTQYF. The CDR3 nucleotides are TGTGCCAGCAGTGAATGGCCGCTAGCGGGAGGAAGCACAGATACGCAGTATTTT.